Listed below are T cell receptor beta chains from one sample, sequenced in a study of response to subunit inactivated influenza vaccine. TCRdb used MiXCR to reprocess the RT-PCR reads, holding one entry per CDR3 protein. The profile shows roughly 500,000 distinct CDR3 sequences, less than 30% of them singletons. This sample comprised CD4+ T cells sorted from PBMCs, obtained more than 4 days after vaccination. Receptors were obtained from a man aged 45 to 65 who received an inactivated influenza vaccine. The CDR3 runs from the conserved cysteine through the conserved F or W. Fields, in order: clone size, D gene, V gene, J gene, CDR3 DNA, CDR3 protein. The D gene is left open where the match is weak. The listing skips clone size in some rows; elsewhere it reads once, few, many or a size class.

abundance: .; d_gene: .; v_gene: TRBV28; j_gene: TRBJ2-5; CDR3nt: TGTGCCAGCAGTTCTACAGCCTACCAAGAGACCCAGTACTTC; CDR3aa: CASSSTAYQETQYF
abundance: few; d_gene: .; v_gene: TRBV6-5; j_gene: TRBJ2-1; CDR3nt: TGTGCCACTTCTATCCGGGGTGAGCAGTTCTTC; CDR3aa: CATSIRGEQFF
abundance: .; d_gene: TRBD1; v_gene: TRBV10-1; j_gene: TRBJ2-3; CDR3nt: TGCGCCAGCAGGAAGGGACAGAGGACAGATACGCAGTATTTT; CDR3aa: CASRKGQRTDTQYF
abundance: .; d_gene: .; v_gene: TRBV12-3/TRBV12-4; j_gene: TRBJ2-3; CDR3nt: TGTGCCAGCAGTGATCGACCAGATACGCAGTATTTT; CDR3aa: CASSDRPDTQYF
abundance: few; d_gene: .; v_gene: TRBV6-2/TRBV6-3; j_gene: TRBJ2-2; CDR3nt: TGTGCCAGCAGCTCGGCAGGGTCCCATCGAATCGGCACCGGGGAGCTGTTTTTT; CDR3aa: CASSSAGSHRIGTGELFF
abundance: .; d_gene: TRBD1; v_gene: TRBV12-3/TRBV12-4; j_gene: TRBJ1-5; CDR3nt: TGTGCCAGCAGCCGGGACAGGGATAGGCCCCAGCATTTT; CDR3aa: CASSRDRDRPQHF
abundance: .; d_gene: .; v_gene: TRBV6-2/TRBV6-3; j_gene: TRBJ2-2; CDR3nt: TGTGCCAGCAGTTACATTAGGGTGGGGGAGCTGTTTTTT; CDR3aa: CASSYIRVGELFF
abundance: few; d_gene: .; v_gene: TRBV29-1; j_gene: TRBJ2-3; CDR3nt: TGCAGCGTTGGAGGGACAACCCGATTGACGCAGTATTTT; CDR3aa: CSVGGTTRLTQYF
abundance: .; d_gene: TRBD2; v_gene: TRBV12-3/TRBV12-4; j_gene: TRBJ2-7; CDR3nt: TGTGCCAGCACCTTCGCGGGGGGGCCCCACGAGCAGTACTTC; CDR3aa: CASTFAGGPHEQYF
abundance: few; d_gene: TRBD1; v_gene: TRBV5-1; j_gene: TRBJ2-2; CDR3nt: TGCGCCAGCAGCTTGGCCGGGACAGGGGGGACCGGGGAGCTGTTTTTT; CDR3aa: CASSLAGTGGTGELFF
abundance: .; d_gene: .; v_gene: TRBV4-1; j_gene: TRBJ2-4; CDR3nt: TGCGCCAGCAGCCAAGATCTTGGACAGCAAATCCTAATAGCCAAAAACATTCAGTACTTC; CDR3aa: CASSQDLGQQILIAKNIQYF
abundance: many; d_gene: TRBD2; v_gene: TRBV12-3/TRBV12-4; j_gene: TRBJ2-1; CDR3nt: TGTGCCAGCAGCCCAACCCTAGCGGAAGCCTACAATGAGCAGTTCTTC; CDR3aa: CASSPTLAEAYNEQFF
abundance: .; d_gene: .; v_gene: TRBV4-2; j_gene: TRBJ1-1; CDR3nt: TGTGCCAGCAGCCAAGAACAGGGAAGGAGGCCTGAAGCTTTCTTT; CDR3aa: CASSQEQGRRPEAFF
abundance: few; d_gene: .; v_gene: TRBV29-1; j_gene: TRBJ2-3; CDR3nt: TGCAGCGTTGTCCCGGACCGACCAGATACGCAGTATTTT; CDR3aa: CSVVPDRPDTQYF
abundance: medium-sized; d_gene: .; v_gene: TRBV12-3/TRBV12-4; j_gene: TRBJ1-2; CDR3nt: TGTGCCAGCAGTTACAAACCCAGCTATGGCTACACCTTC; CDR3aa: CASSYKPSYGYTF
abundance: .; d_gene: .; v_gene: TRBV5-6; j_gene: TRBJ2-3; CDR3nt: TGTGCCAGCAGCTTGGCCCTCTCCGGGGGCACAGATACGCAGTATTTT; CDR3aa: CASSLALSGGTDTQYF
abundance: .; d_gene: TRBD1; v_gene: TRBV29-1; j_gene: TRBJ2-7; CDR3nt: TGCAGCGCGATGACAGGGGGCGGCGAGCAGTACTTC; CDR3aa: CSAMTGGGEQYF
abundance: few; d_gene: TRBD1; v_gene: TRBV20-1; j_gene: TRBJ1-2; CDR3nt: TGCAGTGCCATCCGACAGGGGGGCTATGGCTACACCTTC; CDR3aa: CSAIRQGGYGYTF
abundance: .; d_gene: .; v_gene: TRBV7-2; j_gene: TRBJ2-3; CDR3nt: TGTGCCAGCAACACAGGGGGGGCAGATACGCAGTATTTT; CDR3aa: CASNTGGADTQYF
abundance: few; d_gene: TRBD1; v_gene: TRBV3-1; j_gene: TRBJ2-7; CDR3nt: TGTGCCAGCAGCCAAGAATTGGGGACAGGGGCGCGAGAGCAGTACTTC; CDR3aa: CASSQELGTGAREQYF
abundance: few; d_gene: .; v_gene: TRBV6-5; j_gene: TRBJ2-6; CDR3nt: TGTGCCAGCAGTTTTTCAGGGATCTCTGGGGCCAACGTCCTGACTTTC; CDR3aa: CASSFSGISGANVLTF
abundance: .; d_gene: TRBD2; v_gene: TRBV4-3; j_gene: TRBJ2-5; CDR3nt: TGCGCCAGCAGCCAAGATAGATACACCCAAGGGAGGGAGACCCAGTATTTC; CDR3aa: CASSQDRYTQGRETQYF
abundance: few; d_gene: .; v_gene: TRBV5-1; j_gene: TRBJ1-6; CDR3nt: TGCGCCAGCAGCTTGGGAGGAGGAGCACCCCTCCACTTT; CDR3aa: CASSLGGGAPLHF
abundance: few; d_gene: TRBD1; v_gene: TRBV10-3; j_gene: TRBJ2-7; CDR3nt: TGTGCCGCATCAGGTCGGGACAGTACTAAAGAGCAGTACTTC; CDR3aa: CAASGRDSTKEQYF
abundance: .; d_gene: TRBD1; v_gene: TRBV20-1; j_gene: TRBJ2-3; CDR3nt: TGCAGTGCTCCAAACCTGGGACAGGGGGTGACGAATACGCAGTATTTT; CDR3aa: CSAPNLGQGVTNTQYF
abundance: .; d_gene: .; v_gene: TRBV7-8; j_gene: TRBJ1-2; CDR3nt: TGTGCCAGCAGCCCATCCGGGACACCCGCTAACTATGGCTACACCTTC; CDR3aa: CASSPSGTPANYGYTF
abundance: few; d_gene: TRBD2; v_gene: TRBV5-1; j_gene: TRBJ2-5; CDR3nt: TGCGCCAGCAGCCCGCTTAGCGGGAATCGGAGAGAGACCCAGTACTTC; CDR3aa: CASSPLSGNRRETQYF
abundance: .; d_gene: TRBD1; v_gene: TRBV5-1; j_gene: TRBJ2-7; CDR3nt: TGCGCCAGCAGCTCGACTAATACAGGGGGCGCAGGCTACGAGCAGTACTTC; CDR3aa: CASSSTNTGGAGYEQYF
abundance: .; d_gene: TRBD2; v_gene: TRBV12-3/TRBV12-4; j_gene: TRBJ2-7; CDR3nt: TGTGCCAGCAGTTTCCGACTAGCGGGAGCCTACGAGCAGTACTTC; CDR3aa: CASSFRLAGAYEQYF
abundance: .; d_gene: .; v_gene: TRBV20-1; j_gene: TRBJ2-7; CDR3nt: TGCAGTGGGTCCCGGGAGTCTTACGAGCAGTACTTC; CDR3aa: CSGSRESYEQYF
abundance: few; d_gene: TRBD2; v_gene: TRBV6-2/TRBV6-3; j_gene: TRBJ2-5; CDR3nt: TGTGCCAGCAAGGCCAGCGGGGGGCAACGAGAGACCCAGTACTTC; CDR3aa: CASKASGGQRETQYF
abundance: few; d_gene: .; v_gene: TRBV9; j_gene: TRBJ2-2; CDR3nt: TGTGCCAGCAGCGTAGATAGCGGCCCCGGGGAGCTGTTTTTT; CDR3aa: CASSVDSGPGELFF
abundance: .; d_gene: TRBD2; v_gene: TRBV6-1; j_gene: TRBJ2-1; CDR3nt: TGTGCCAGCAGGGGCGGGGGATTCTACAATGTGCAGTTCTTC; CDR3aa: CASRGGGFYNVQFF
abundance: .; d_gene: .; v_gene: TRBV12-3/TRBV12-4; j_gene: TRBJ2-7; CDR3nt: TGTGCCAGCAGTTTTGCCCGGGCACAGAGATACGAGCAGTACTTC; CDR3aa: CASSFARAQRYEQYF
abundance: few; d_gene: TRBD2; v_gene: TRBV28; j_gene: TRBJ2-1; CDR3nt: TGTGCCAGCAGTTATATCAGCTGGGGGACTAGCGTTTTACTCTCCTACAATGAGCAGTTCTTC; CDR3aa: CASSYISWGTSVLLSYNEQFF
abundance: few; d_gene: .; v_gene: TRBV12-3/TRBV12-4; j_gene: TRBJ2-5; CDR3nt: TGTGCCAGCAGTTTAGCGGGGACAAGCGAGAATCAGTACTTC; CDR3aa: CASSLAGTSENQYF
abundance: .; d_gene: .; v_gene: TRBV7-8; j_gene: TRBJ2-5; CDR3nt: TGTGCCAGCAGCTCCGGACCAGCTAGGACCCAGTACTTC; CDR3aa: CASSSGPARTQYF
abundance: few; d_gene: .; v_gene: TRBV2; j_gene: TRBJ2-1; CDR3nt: TGTGCCAGCAGATGGGACTACAATGAGCAGTTCTTC; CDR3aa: CASRWDYNEQFF
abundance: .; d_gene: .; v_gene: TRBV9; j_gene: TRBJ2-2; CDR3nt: TGTGCCAGCAGCGTAGCCTCCACACCGAACACCGGGGAGCTGTTTTTT; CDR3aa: CASSVASTPNTGELFF
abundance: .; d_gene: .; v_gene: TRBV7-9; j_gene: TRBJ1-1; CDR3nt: TGTGCCAGCAGCCCCCCGGGGGTGTCCCGGTCTGAAGCTTTCTTT; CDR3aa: CASSPPGVSRSEAFF
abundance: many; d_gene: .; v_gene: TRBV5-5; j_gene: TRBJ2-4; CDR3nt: TGTGCCAGCAGCTTGGGTGGCGAAAACATTCAGTACTTC; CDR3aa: CASSLGGENIQYF
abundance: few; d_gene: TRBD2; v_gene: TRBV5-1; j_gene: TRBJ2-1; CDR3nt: TGCGCCACCAGAGCTAGCGGGGGCAACAATGAGCAGTTCTTC; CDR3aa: CATRASGGNNEQFF
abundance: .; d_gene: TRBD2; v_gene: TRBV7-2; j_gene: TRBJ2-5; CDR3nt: TGTGCCAGCAGCTTAGCGAGAGCGGGACCTAAACTTGGTCAGACCCAGTACTTC; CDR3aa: CASSLARAGPKLGQTQYF
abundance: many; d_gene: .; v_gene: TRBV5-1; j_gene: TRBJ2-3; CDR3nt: TGCGCCAGCAGACTGAGGGGCAACACAGATACGCAGTATTTT; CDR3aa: CASRLRGNTDTQYF
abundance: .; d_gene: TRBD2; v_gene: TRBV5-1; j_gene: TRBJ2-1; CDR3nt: TGCGCCAGCAGCTTGGGGTACGGGGGGGGAGACAATGAGCAGTTCTTC; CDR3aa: CASSLGYGGGDNEQFF
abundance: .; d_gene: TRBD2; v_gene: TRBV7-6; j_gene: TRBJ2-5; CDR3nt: TGTGCCAGCAGCCCAACACTAGCGGGAGGGCTGGGGGAGACCCAGTACTTC; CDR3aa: CASSPTLAGGLGETQYF
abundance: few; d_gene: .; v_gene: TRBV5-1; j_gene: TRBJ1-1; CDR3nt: TGCGCCAGCAGAGCCCAGGACACTGAAGCTTTCTTT; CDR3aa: CASRAQDTEAFF
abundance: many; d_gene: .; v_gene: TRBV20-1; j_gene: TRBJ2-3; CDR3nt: TGCAGTGCTAGCACAGCGATCGGCACAGATACGCAGTATTTT; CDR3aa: CSASTAIGTDTQYF
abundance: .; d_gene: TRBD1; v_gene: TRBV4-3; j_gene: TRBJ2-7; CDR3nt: TGCGCCAGCAGCCAAGAGGGGACAGCAGTCTACGAGCAGTACTTC; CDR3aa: CASSQEGTAVYEQYF
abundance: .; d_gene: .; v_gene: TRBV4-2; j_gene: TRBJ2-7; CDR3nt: TGTGCCAGCAGCCCCAGAGCCAGGGAGGCCACCCACGAGCAGTACTTC; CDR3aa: CASSPRAREATHEQYF
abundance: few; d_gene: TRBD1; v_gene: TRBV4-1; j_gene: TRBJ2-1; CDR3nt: TGCGCCAGCAGCCAACTTCCCGGGACAGGGGTTTACAATGAGCAGTTCTTC; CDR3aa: CASSQLPGTGVYNEQFF
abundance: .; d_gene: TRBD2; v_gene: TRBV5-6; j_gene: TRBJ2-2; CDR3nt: TGTGCCAGCAGCTCGCAACTAGCGGGGCTAACCGGGGAGCTGTTTTTT; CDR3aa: CASSSQLAGLTGELFF
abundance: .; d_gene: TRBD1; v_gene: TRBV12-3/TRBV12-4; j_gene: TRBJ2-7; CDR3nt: TGTGCCAGCAGTGGACAGGGAACCTACGAGCAGTACTTC; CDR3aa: CASSGQGTYEQYF
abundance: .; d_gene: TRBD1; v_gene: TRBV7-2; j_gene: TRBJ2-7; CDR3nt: TGTGCCAGCGGCCAGGGACAGCTATACGAGCAGTACTTC; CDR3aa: CASGQGQLYEQYF